These 5 T cell receptor beta chains were all obtained from the same sample, sequenced in a study of blood T cell repertoires in COVID-19. The assay was immunoSEQ multiplex PCR, and TCRdb's table has in-frame clones only and misses some. Found here are about 220,000 clones, approximately 86% of them singletons; the top ten hold 0.55% to 0.75%. Sequencing used peripheral blood. These receptors came from a middle-aged man with acute or convalescent COVID-19.

The chain uses TRBV5-6 and TRBJ2-2, with 7 bases lining up with TRBD2. This CDR3 has 14 residues. Per germline, CDR1 SGHDT and CDR2 YYEEEE. J gave up 5 bases and V 2 bases, and 3 bases lay outside the gene matches. CDR3 bases: TGTGCCAGCAGCTTCCTGGGAGGGACCGGGGAGCTGTTTTTT. Translating gives CASSFLGGTGELFF.

The rearrangement links TRBV6-2 or TRBV6-3 to TRBJ2-7; D is perhaps TRBD2 (6 bases). V dropped 0 bases and J dropped 4 bases, with 13 bases sitting between them. Germline CDR1 is MNHEY and CDR2 is SVGEGT. This CDR3 is 15 amino acids long. CDR3 sequence (DNA): TGTGCCAGCAGTTACTCTGGGGGAGGCCCGTACGAGCAGTACTTC. It yields the protein CASSYSGGGPYEQYF.

The chain uses TRBV28 and TRBJ2-5, with TRBD2 identical over 7 bases. There are 15 residues in the CDR3. Per the germline V gene, CDR1 is MDHEN and CDR2 is SYDVKM. V shed 9 bases and J 1 base; nucleotides not matched to a gene: 11. The CDR3 coding sequence is TGTGCCAGTTGGGAGGGAGGAAGGGCCCAAGAGACCCAGTACTTC. Amino acids: CASWEGGRAQETQYF.

V and J are TRBV28 and TRBJ2-7; tentatively, D is TRBD1 (6 bases). This CDR3 contains 14 residues. Trimming removed 7 bases from V and 11 bases from J, with 24 bases in between. Germline values: CDR1 MDHEN, CDR2 SYDVKM. The CDR3 is CASTPSRDTLQEYF. DNA of the CDR3: TGTGCCAGCACCCCCTCCCGGGACACCCTCCAGGAGTACTTC.

The gene calls are TRBV2 and TRBJ2-5; 8 positions match TRBD1. The CDR3 is 13 amino acids. Trimming cost V 10 bases and J 1 base; bases outside gene matches: 5. The germline CDR1 and CDR2 sequences are SNHLY and FYNNEI. Here the CDR3 DNA reads TGTGCCACCAGGGGGCATTTCCAAGAGACCCAGTACTTC. It encodes CATRGHFQETQYF.